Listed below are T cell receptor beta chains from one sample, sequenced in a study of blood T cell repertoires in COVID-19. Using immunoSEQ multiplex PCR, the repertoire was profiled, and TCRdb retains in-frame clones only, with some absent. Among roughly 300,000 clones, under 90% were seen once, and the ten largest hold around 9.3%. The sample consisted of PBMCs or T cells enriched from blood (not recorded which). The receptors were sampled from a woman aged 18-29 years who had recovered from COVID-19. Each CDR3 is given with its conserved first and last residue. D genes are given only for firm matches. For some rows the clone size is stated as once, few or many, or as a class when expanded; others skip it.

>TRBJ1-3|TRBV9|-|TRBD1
TGTGCCAGCAGCGCCGCGGGACAGAGCTCTGGAAACACCATATATTTT
CASSAAGQSSGNTIYF
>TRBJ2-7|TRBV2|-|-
TGTGCCAGCAGTTATACAGGGTACACCTACGAGCAGTACTTC
CASSYTGYTYEQYF
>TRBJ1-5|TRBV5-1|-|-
TGCGCCAGCAGCTTGGAGGGGCAGGTTAATCAGCCCCAGCATTTT
CASSLEGQVNQPQHF
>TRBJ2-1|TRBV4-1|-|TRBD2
TGCGCCAGCAGCGACAGGACTAGCGGGAGGGCCCTTAGTACCGAGCAGTTCTTC
CASSDRTSGRALSTEQFF
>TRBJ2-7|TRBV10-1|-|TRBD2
TGCGCCAGCAGTAGGACTAGCGGGAGCTCCTACGAGCAGTACTTC
CASSRTSGSSYEQYF
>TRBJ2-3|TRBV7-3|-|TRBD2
TGTGCCAGCAGCTTAACTAGCGGGAGCCTCACAGATACGCAGTATTTT
CASSLTSGSLTDTQYF
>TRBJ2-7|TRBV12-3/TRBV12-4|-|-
TGTGCCAGCAGCGGGACTCCCTACGAGCAGTACTTC
CASSGTPYEQYF
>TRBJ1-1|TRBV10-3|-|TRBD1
TGTGCCATTCAAACGGACAGGGAGAACACTGAAGCTTTCTTT
CAIQTDRENTEAFF
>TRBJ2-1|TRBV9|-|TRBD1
TGTGCCAGCAGCGAAACAGGGGATACCTACAATGAGCAGTTCTTC
CASSETGDTYNEQFF
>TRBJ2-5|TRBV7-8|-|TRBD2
TGTGCCAGCAGCCTGACTAGCGGGGGCCCGGGGACCCAGTACTTC
CASSLTSGGPGTQYF
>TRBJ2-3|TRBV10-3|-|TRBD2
TGTGCCATCAGTGAAGGACTAGCCGACCCAGATACGCAGTATTTT
CAISEGLADPDTQYF
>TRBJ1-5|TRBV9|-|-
TGTGCCAGCAGCCTTATAGGGGGGGATCAGCCCCAGCATTTT
CASSLIGGDQPQHF
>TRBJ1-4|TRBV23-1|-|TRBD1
TGCGCCAGCCGCAACCGGGACAGGGCTAATGAAAAACTGTTTTTT
CASRNRDRANEKLFF
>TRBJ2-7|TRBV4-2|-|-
TGTGCCAGCAGCCAAGAGTTGGGCCCTTCGCACGAGCAGTACTTC
CASSQELGPSHEQYF
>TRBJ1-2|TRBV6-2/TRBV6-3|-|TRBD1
TGTGCCAGCAGTTACGAGCCCCGGACAGGGGGCGGCTATGGCTACACCTTC
CASSYEPRTGGGYGYTF
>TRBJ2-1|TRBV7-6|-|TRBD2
TGTGCCAGCAGCTCGACAATCCCATCTAGCGGGGTCAATGAGCAGTTCTTC
CASSSTIPSSGVNEQFF
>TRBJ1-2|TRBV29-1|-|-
TGCAGCGCCCAACAGGGTATATATGGCTACACCTTC
CSAQQGIYGYTF
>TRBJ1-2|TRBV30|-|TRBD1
TGTGCCTGGAGTTCCACAGGGGGTTATGGCTACACCTTC
CAWSSTGGYGYTF
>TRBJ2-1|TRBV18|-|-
TGTGCCAGCTCACCACAGGGGTCTGAGGTCAATGAGCAGTTCTTC
CASSPQGSEVNEQFF
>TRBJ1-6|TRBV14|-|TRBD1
TGTGCCAGCAGCCCGACAGGGGAAAATAATTCACCCCTCCACTTT
CASSPTGENNSPLHF
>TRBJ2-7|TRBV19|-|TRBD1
TGTGCCAGTAGTACCTTTCCGGGACAGGGATCGGGGATCGAGCAGTACTTC
CASSTFPGQGSGIEQYF
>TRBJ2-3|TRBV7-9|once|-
TGTGCCAGCAGCTTGGCCGGTCAAACAGAGGATACGCAGTATTTT
CASSLAGQTEDTQYF
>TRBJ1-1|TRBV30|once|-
TGTGCCTGGAGTCGACAGACCGAAGCTTTCTTT
CAWSRQTEAFF
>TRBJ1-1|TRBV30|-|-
TGTGCCTGGAGTAAAACAGACAACACTGAAGCTTTCTTT
CAWSKTDNTEAFF
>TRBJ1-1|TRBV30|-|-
TGTGCCTGGAGTGCGGGGGGGGATACTGAAGCTTTCTTT
CAWSAGGDTEAFF
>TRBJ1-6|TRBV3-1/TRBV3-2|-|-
TGTGCCAGCAGCCGCCAACAGGGTAATTCACCCCTCCACTTT
CASSRQQGNSPLHF
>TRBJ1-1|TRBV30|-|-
TGTGCCTGGAATGACTACGCGGGTAAAGCTTTCTTT
CAWNDYAGKAFF
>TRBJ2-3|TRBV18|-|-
TGTGCCAGCTCAACCCGGGTTCGCACAGATACGCAGTATTTT
CASSTRVRTDTQYF
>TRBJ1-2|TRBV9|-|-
TGTGCCAGCAGCTCTCTAACCCGGGTTGGCTACACCTTC
CASSSLTRVGYTF
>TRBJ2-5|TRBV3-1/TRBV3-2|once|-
TGTGCCAGCAGCCGGGACACCGTCCAAGAGACCCAGTACTTC
CASSRDTVQETQYF
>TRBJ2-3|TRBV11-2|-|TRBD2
TGTGCCAGCAGCTCGATAGCGGGGGCCCGCACAGATACGCAGTATTTT
CASSSIAGARTDTQYF
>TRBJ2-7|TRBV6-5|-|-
TGTGCCAGCCGTCGGGGAACCCCCTCCTACGAGCAGTACTTC
CASRRGTPSYEQYF
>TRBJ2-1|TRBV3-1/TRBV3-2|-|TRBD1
TGTGCCAGCAGCCCCGGGACAGGGGGGTACAATGAGCAGTTCTTC
CASSPGTGGYNEQFF
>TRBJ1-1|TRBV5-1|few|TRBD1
TGCGCCAGCAGCTTGGGTGCAGGGGGCACTGAAGCTTTCTTT
CASSLGAGGTEAFF
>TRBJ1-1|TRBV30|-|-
TGTGCCTGGAGTGTAATGGCCGACAGAGCTTCCACTGAAGCTTTCTTT
CAWSVMADRASTEAFF
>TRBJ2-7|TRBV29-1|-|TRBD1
TGCAGCGTCGTATCGGGACAGTTCTACGAGCAGTACTTC
CSVVSGQFYEQYF
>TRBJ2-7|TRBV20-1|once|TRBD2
TGCAGTGCAAGTGAGATGACTAGCGGGACCTACGAGCAGTACTTC
CSASEMTSGTYEQYF
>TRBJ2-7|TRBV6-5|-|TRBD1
TGTGCCAGCAGTTACGGGGACAGGATCGAGCAGTACTTC
CASSYGDRIEQYF
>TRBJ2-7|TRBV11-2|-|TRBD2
TGTGCCAGCAGCTTAGGGCTAGCGGCCAACTACGAGCAGTACTTC
CASSLGLAANYEQYF
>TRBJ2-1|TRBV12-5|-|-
TGTGCTAGTGGGGGGAAGGGAGACAATGAGCAGTTCTTC
CASGGKGDNEQFF
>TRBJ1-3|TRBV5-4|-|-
TGTGCCAGCAGCTATGGACAGAGCTCTGGAAACACCATATATTTT
CASSYGQSSGNTIYF
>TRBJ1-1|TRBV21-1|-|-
TGTGCCAGCAGCCAAGGATGCGCTGAAGCTTTCTTT
CASSQGCAEAFF
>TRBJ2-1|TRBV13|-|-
TGTGCCAGCAGCTTAAATACGGGAGCTTACAATGAGCAGTTCTTC
CASSLNTGAYNEQFF
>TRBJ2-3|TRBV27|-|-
TGTGCCAGCAGTTTAGGGGGACTCCGCACAGATACGCAGTATTTT
CASSLGGLRTDTQYF
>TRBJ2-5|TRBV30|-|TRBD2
TGTGCCTGGAGTGATGGTCACAGCGGGATTGGGGAGACCCAGTACTTC
CAWSDGHSGIGETQYF
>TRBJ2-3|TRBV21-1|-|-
TGTGCCAGCACCGGGAGGGGGCTCACAGATACGCAGTATTTT
CASTGRGLTDTQYF
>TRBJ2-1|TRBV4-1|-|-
TGCGCCAGCAGCCAAGTTTTGAGGGGGGGCCATAGTGAGCAGTTCTTC
CASSQVLRGGHSEQFF
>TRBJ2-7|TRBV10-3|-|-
TGTGCCATGGGTCAGGGGTACGAGCAGTACTTC
CAMGQGYEQYF